Following are 19 T cell receptor beta chains from one sample sequenced in a study of blood T cell repertoires in COVID-19. Sequenced by immunoSEQ multiplex PCR; TCRdb stores in-frame clones only, minus some. This table holds tens of thousands of clones, around three quarters found once. The sequencing input was peripheral blood. Every receptor here comes from a man in his 60s with active or convalescent COVID-19.

The rearrangement uses TRBV7-8 and TRBJ2-7; D unresolved. CDR1 is SGHVS, CDR2 FQNEAQ, per germline. V lost 1 base, J lost 6 bases, and 10 bases lay in between. The CDR3 covers 13 residues. Written as DNA, the CDR3 is TGTGCCAGCAGCTTAGACCCTAACTTCGAGCAGTACTTC. Translated: CASSLDPNFEQYF.

V and J are TRBV19 and TRBJ2-1; 13 nucleotides agree with TRBD2. The V gene's germline CDR1 is LNHDA and CDR2 SQIVND (reference sequence). J lost 6 bases, V lost 4 bases, and 3 bases had no gene match. The CDR3 runs to 15 residues. The CDR3 region has the DNA TGTGCCAGTAGTACGGGACTAGCGGGGAGCAATGAGCAGTTCTTC. Translating gives CASSTGLAGSNEQFF. The whole variable domain, remainder taken from reference TRBV19 and TRBJ2-1, is DGGITQSPKYLFRKEGQNVTLSCEQNLNHDAMYWYRQDPGQGLRLIYYSQIVNDFQKGDIAEGYSVSREKKESFPLTVTSAQKNPTAFYLCASSTGLAGSNEQFFGPGTRLTVL.

The genes are TRBV15 and TRBJ2-5; D not resolved. The CDR3 has 14 residues. From germline, CDR1 is LNHNV and CDR2 YYDKDF (reference sequence). Trimming pared 0 bases from V and 2 bases from J, leaving 7 bases between. The CDR3 sequence: CATSRDPAQETQYF. CDR3 nucleotides: TGTGCCACCAGCAGAGATCCAGCGCAAGAGACCCAGTACTTC.

The chain carries TRBV27 and TRBJ2-3, with TRBD1 matching over 9 bases. The CDR3 loop spans 16 amino acids. V lost 6 bases and J lost 5; bases outside the gene matches: 12. Looked up from germline, CDR1 is MNHEY and CDR2 is SMNVEV (reference sequence). The CDR3 coding sequence is TGTGCCAGCAGGAGTGGGACAGGGATGTCTGGAGATACGCAGTATTTT. This encodes CASRSGTGMSGDTQYF.

The chain carries TRBV5-4 and TRBJ1-2; 7 nucleotides agree with TRBD1. Germline CDR1 reads SGHNT; CDR2 reads YYREEE (reference sequence). The CDR3 spans 14 residues. Germline trimming cut 4 bases from V and 5 bases from J; bases unmatched to any gene: 8. The CDR3 bases are TGTGCCAGCAGCCCGACAGGGTCGGGGTATGGCTACACCTTC. This encodes CASSPTGSGYGYTF.

This chain links TRBV7-7 with TRBJ2-3; D not resolved. V dropped 1 base and J dropped 3 bases, with 11 bases sitting between them. From germline, CDR1 is SSHAT and CDR2 FNYEAQ (reference sequence). The CDR3 is made up of 15 amino acids. The CDR3 reads CASSLEPGGTDTQYF. CDR3 coding DNA: TGTGCCAGCAGCTTAGAGCCAGGTGGGACAGATACGCAGTATTTT.

This clone was seen only once. This chain uses TRBV5-1 with TRBJ2-3; 10 bases are a match to TRBD2. Per the germline V gene, CDR1 is SGHRS and CDR2 is YFSETQ. V lost 4 bases to trimming and J lost 3 bases; unmatched junction nucleotides: 8. The CDR3 spans 16 residues. The CDR3 DNA follows: TGCGCCAGCAGCAGAGGGCTAGCGGGGGAAACAGATACGCAGTATTTT. It is translated as CASSRGLAGETDTQYF.

The chain has TRBV20-1 and TRBJ2-3; 9 bases fit TRBD2. Germline V lookup: CDR1 DFQATT, CDR2 SNEGSKA (reference sequence). Trimming cost V 3 bases and J 0 bases; bases outside gene matches: 7. This CDR3 comprises 16 residues. The CDR3 DNA reads as TGCAGTGCTAGTGGCGGGGGGGGGACTAGCACAGATACGCAGTATTTT. Translation: CSASGGGGTSTDTQYF.

The V gene is TRBV25-1, the J gene TRBJ1-1; D is possibly TRBD1 (6 bases). The CDR3 has 17 residues. V lost 3 bases and J 0 bases, leaving 17 bases between the germline ends. Germline V lookup: CDR1 MGHDK, CDR2 SYGVNS. The DNA of the CDR3 is TGTGCCAGCAGTGACCGGGTGACAGGACACTTGAACACTGAAGCTTTCTTT. Residues: CASSDRVTGHLNTEAFF.

V and J are TRBV29-1 and TRBJ1-2; D might be TRBD1 (6 bases). The V gene lost 4 bases and the J gene lost 6 bases, with 6 bases spanning the gap. CDR3 length: 10 residues. Germline V gives CDR1 SQVTM, CDR2 ANQGSEA. This CDR3 is CSVGTDGYTF. CDR3 nucleotides: TGCAGCGTTGGGACAGATGGCTACACCTTC.

The chain has TRBV6-1 and TRBJ2-7; D possibly corresponds to TRBD1 (6 bases). The length of the CDR3 is 12 residues. From germline, CDR1 is MNHNS and CDR2 SASEGT. Trimming took off 1 base at V and 5 bases at J, with 6 bases between the two ends. CDR3 sequence (DNA): TGTGCCAGCAGTGAAGGGACAGACGAGCAGTACTTC. Translating gives CASSEGTDEQYF.

The chain couples TRBV6-2 or TRBV6-3 to TRBJ1-2; 7 bases map to TRBD1. CDR1 is MNHEY and CDR2 is SVGEGT in the germline V gene. The CDR3 contains 13 residues. The V segment lost 6 bases and the J segment 4 bases; nucleotides outside the gene matches: 5. This CDR3 reads CASSPRQGYGYTF. In DNA, the CDR3 is TGTGCCAGCAGCCCCAGACAGGGCTATGGCTACACCTTC.

The chain links TRBV6-6 to TRBJ1-1, with 8 bases aligning to TRBD1. The CDR3 loop spans 14 amino acids. Trimming removed 6 bases from V and 4 bases from J; junction bases left unmatched: 7. Germline loops: CDR1 MNHNY, CDR2 SVGAGI (reference sequence). DNA for the CDR3: TGTGCCAGCAGGTCCCAACAGGGGGTCACTGAAGCTTTCTTT. Amino acids: CASRSQQGVTEAFF.

The genes are TRBV2 and TRBJ1-2, with 8 bases matching TRBD1. Losses at the gene ends were 4 bases for V and 4 bases for J; bases not matched to a gene: 5. The CDR3 spans 14 residues. Germline V gene sequence: CDR1 SNHLY, CDR2 FYNNEI. CDR3 in DNA: TGTGCCAGCAGTGGGTTTGGGACAGGCTATGGCTACACCTTC. Translation: CASSGFGTGYGYTF.

The chain couples TRBV30 to TRBJ1-1; perhaps TRBD1 as D (6 bases). Germline V lookup: CDR1 GTSNPN, CDR2 SVGIG (reference sequence). The CDR3 covers 10 residues. V lost 4 bases and J lost 8, with 8 bases in between. CDR3: CAWIQGEAFF. As DNA, the CDR3 is TGTGCCTGGATACAGGGAGAAGCTTTCTTT.

J is TRBJ2-3 and V is TRBV28; D is possibly TRBD1 (5 bases). The CDR3 runs 16 residues. Trimming removed 7 bases from V and 0 bases from J, with 17 bases in between. Germline V lookup: CDR1 MDHEN, CDR2 SYDVKM. CDR3 residues: CASTSSGRGSTDTQYF. CDR3 in DNA: TGTGCCAGCACCTCCTCCGGAAGGGGAAGCACAGATACGCAGTATTTT.

The rearrangement links TRBV6-1 to TRBJ1-5, with D perhaps matching TRBD1 (5 bases). Germline assignment: CDR1 MNHNS and CDR2 SASEGT. V was pared by 5 bases and J by 3 bases, with 11 bases between. This CDR3 spans 14 amino acids. The CDR3 bases are TGTGCCAGCAGTTTTCAGGGTTCCAATCAGCCCCAGCATTTT. Amino acid sequence: CASSFQGSNQPQHF.

This chain joins TRBV29-1 and TRBJ1-1, with unresolved D. This CDR3 spans 12 amino acids. Germline CDR1 reads SQVTM; CDR2 reads ANQGSEA. Trimming took off 4 bases at V and 5 bases at J, with 11 bases between the two ends. DNA for the CDR3: TGCAGCGTTGGAGGGCATCGGACTGAAGCTTTCTTT. Its translation is CSVGGHRTEAFF.

The chain carries TRBV6-4 and TRBJ2-5, with 12 positions matching TRBD2. The ends lost 4 bases at V and 2 bases at J; junction bases unmatched: 2. The CDR3 covers 15 residues. The germline V gene has CDR1 MRHNA and CDR2 SNTAGT. CDR3 coding DNA: TGTGCCAGCAGTGCTAGCGGGGGGGGACAAGAGACCCAGTACTTC. It translates to CASSASGGGQETQYF.